This record concerns one T cell receptor beta chain sequence. What it binds is not known. This may arise from a read error, as a much more abundant clone is one base away. Individual cDNA molecules each received unique molecular identifiers attached to them. TCRdb re-called the 5' RACE reads through MiXCR, storing one row per CDR3 protein. The sample shows around 44,000 distinct CDR3 sequences, 7.7% of them seen only once. The entry originates in a study of early T cells in non-severe SARS-CoV-2 infection. CDR1 is KGHSH, CDR2 LQKENI, per germline. The CDR3 consists of 15 residues. Study conclusions and caveats: A preference for anti-spike CD8 responses marked VDJdb matching, which missed private and CD4 specificities.

The rearrangement links TRBV18 to TRBJ2-3; D is undetermined. Source material: whole blood. This receptor was identified in an adult who was a healthcare worker with PCR-confirmed SARS-CoV-2 infection or an uninfected control (not recorded which). The CDR3 coding sequence is TGTACCAGCTCACCAGAGCTAGGAGGCACAGATACGCAGTATTTT. This codes for CTSSPELGGTDTQYF.